A selection of T cell receptor beta chains follows, all from one sample in a study of patients and donors after allogeneic stem cell transplantation. TCRdb re-called the RT-PCR reads through MiXCR, storing one row per CDR3 protein. The data contain 920,000 or so distinct CDR3 sequences, more than 15% of them singletons. Input material: blood, either unsorted or a sorted T cell fraction (not recorded which). These receptor sequences come from a human donor who was either an allogeneic HSCT recipient or a stem cell or donor lymphocyte infusion donor (not recorded which). It is not recorded whose cells these are; they may come from a transplant donor. Both conserved end residues are part of each CDR3. The D gene is left open where the match is weak. Clone sizes are given selectively: once, few, many, or a class where the clone is expanded.

J gene: TRBJ2-5
D gene: .
CDR3 length: 16
clone size: .
V gene: TRBV30
CDR3 protein: CAWSVLPAGSGETQYF
CDR3 DNA: TGTGCCTGGAGTGTACTTCCAGCGGGCTCGGGAGAGACCCAGTACTTC

J gene: TRBJ2-7
D gene: TRBD2
CDR3 length: 16
clone size: many
V gene: TRBV12-3/TRBV12-4
CDR3 protein: CASSKRTSGAQVEQYF
CDR3 DNA: TGTGCCAGCAGCAAGAGGACTAGCGGGGCCCAGGTTGAGCAGTACTTC

J gene: TRBJ2-7
D gene: TRBD1
CDR3 length: 14
clone size: .
V gene: TRBV20-1
CDR3 protein: CSAEDRATGYEQYF
CDR3 DNA: TGCAGTGCTGAGGACAGGGCGACGGGCTACGAGCAGTACTTC

J gene: TRBJ2-1
D gene: .
CDR3 length: 15
clone size: .
V gene: TRBV3-1
CDR3 protein: CASSQAGYSDNEQFF
CDR3 DNA: TGTGCCAGCAGCCAAGCGGGATATAGCGACAATGAGCAGTTCTTC

J gene: TRBJ2-7
D gene: .
CDR3 length: 13
clone size: .
V gene: TRBV7-9
CDR3 protein: CASSLAIKDEQYF
CDR3 DNA: TGTGCCAGCAGCTTAGCCATTAAAGATGAGCAGTACTTC

J gene: TRBJ1-1
D gene: TRBD1
CDR3 length: 18
clone size: .
V gene: TRBV6-4
CDR3 protein: CARRHYRGRTKWNTEAFF
CDR3 DNA: TGTGCCAGACGACACTACAGGGGGCGGACGAAATGGAACACTGAAGCTTTCTTT

J gene: TRBJ2-1
D gene: .
CDR3 length: 16
clone size: .
V gene: TRBV12-3/TRBV12-4
CDR3 protein: CASSLIRGGGYNEQFF
CDR3 DNA: TGTGCCAGCAGTTTAATTAGGGGGGGAGGGTACAATGAGCAGTTCTTC

J gene: TRBJ1-2
D gene: .
CDR3 length: 14
clone size: few
V gene: TRBV5-6
CDR3 protein: CASSLVTLNYGYTF
CDR3 DNA: TGTGCCAGCAGCTTGGTTACGTTAAACTATGGCTACACCTTC

J gene: TRBJ1-6
D gene: .
CDR3 length: 15
clone size: .
V gene: TRBV6-1
CDR3 protein: CASIARAENNSPLHF
CDR3 DNA: TGTGCCAGCATAGCAAGGGCTGAGAATAATTCACCCCTCCACTTT

J gene: TRBJ2-3
D gene: TRBD2
CDR3 length: 16
clone size: few
V gene: TRBV24-1
CDR3 protein: CATSEPTSPSTDTQYF
CDR3 DNA: TGTGCCACCAGTGAACCGACTAGCCCGAGCACAGATACGCAGTATTTT

J gene: TRBJ1-2
D gene: .
CDR3 length: 15
clone size: .
V gene: TRBV5-4
CDR3 protein: CASSSPKDGFYGYTF
CDR3 DNA: TGTGCCAGCAGCTCGCCAAAGGACGGCTTCTATGGCTACACCTTC

J gene: TRBJ2-7
D gene: .
CDR3 length: 10
clone size: once
V gene: TRBV29-1
CDR3 protein: CSALNAEQYF
CDR3 DNA: TGCAGCGCGTTGAACGCCGAGCAGTACTTC

J gene: TRBJ1-2
D gene: TRBD1
CDR3 length: 16
clone size: few
V gene: TRBV24-1
CDR3 protein: CATSDPQQGNNYGYTF
CDR3 DNA: TGTGCCACCAGTGATCCACAACAGGGGAACAACTATGGCTACACCTTC

J gene: TRBJ2-4
D gene: .
CDR3 length: 13
clone size: few
V gene: TRBV3-1
CDR3 protein: CASSQGVGGIQYF
CDR3 DNA: TGTGCCAGCAGCCAAGGGGTCGGGGGCATTCAGTACTTC

J gene: TRBJ2-5
D gene: TRBD2
CDR3 length: 14
clone size: few
V gene: TRBV5-1
CDR3 protein: CASGSSGSDETQYF
CDR3 DNA: TGCGCCAGCGGATCTAGCGGGAGCGACGAGACCCAGTACTTC

J gene: TRBJ2-7
D gene: .
CDR3 length: 13
clone size: .
V gene: TRBV6-1
CDR3 protein: CASNQGIGYEQYF
CDR3 DNA: TGTGCCAGCAACCAGGGGATCGGATACGAGCAGTACTTC

J gene: TRBJ2-7
D gene: .
CDR3 length: 15
clone size: .
V gene: TRBV12-3/TRBV12-4
CDR3 protein: CASSLRGGEPTEQYF
CDR3 DNA: TGTGCCAGCAGTTTAAGAGGAGGGGAACCGACTGAGCAGTACTTC

J gene: TRBJ2-1
D gene: TRBD1
CDR3 length: 15
clone size: few
V gene: TRBV3-1
CDR3 protein: CASSQNHGQGNEQFF
CDR3 DNA: TGTGCCAGCAGCCAAAATCACGGACAGGGGAATGAGCAGTTCTTC

J gene: TRBJ2-3
D gene: .
CDR3 length: 16
clone size: .
V gene: TRBV6-5
CDR3 protein: CASSSWTSSSTDTQYF
CDR3 DNA: TGTGCCAGCAGTTCGTGGACATCCAGTAGCACAGATACGCAGTATTTT

J gene: TRBJ1-5
D gene: .
CDR3 length: 13
clone size: .
V gene: TRBV20-1
CDR3 protein: CSARAYSNQPQHF
CDR3 DNA: TGCAGTGCTAGAGCCTATAGCAATCAGCCCCAGCATTTT

J gene: TRBJ1-3
D gene: .
CDR3 length: 16
clone size: many
V gene: TRBV12-3/TRBV12-4
CDR3 protein: CASSLTQGISGNTIYF
CDR3 DNA: TGTGCCAGCAGTTTAACGCAGGGGATCTCTGGAAACACCATATATTTT

J gene: TRBJ1-1
D gene: .
CDR3 length: 13
clone size: many
V gene: TRBV7-3
CDR3 protein: CASSLSVNTEAFF
CDR3 DNA: TGTGCCAGCAGTTTGTCAGTGAACACTGAAGCTTTCTTT

J gene: TRBJ2-3
D gene: .
CDR3 length: 15
clone size: few
V gene: TRBV12-3/TRBV12-4
CDR3 protein: CASSPLTGMGDTQYF
CDR3 DNA: TGTGCCAGCAGTCCTCTGACGGGGATGGGGGATACGCAGTATTTT

J gene: TRBJ2-7
D gene: .
CDR3 length: 12
clone size: many
V gene: TRBV12-3/TRBV12-4
CDR3 protein: CASSLKGNEQYF
CDR3 DNA: TGTGCCAGCAGTTTAAAAGGAAACGAGCAGTACTTC